The sample holds a few counts of the clone carrying this T cell receptor beta chain. The data were obtained in a study of identical twins. MiXCR was run by TCRdb on the 5' RACE reads, yielding one entry per CDR3 protein. The sample consists of under 900,000 distinct CDR3 sequences, roughly an eighth of them appearing once. The CDR3 has 14 amino acids. Between the trimmed V and J ends, which lost 6 bases and 2 bases, there was a span of 15 bases. Germline V CDR1 and CDR2: DFQATT, SNEGSKA (reference sequence). This sample was shared with a second study, whose subject was yellow fever vaccine responses in identical twins.

This receptor was identified in a young woman in good health. The source material was PBMCs. The V gene is TRBV20-1, the J gene TRBJ2-3; D gene unclear. CDR3 loop: CSALFPHVTDTQYF. The CDR3 DNA follows: TGCAGTGCCCTGTTCCCTCATGTCACAGATACGCAGTATTTT.